This T cell receptor beta chain comes out of a study of blood T cell repertoires in COVID-19. Whole-study context: T cells, B-cell-depleted T cells, or PBMCs supplied cDNA or gDNA.

Before they entered the study, exposed participants had met a COVID-19 case within 2 weeks. The protocol was immunoSEQ multiplex PCR, while the TCRdb copy is restricted to in-frame clones and leaves out a portion. Among 250,000 or so clones, 70% to 90% were seen once, and the ten largest hold approximately 6.6%. The CDR3 extends over 13 amino acids. The V end was cut by 2 bases, the J end by 0 bases, with 5 bases between. The V gene's germline CDR1 is SEHNR and CDR2 FQNEAQ (reference sequence). The chain uses TRBV7-9 and TRBJ2-7; D ambiguous. The receptor was derived from a woman aged 50 to 65 who had been exposed to COVID-19. Source material: PBMCs or T cells enriched from blood (not recorded which). CDR3 residues: CASSLTASYEQYF. The CDR3 DNA reads as TGTGCCAGCAGCTTAACAGCCTCCTACGAGCAGTACTTC.